The clone carrying this TCR beta chain was recorded many times. The V gene lost 8 bases and the J gene lost 3 bases, with 7 bases spanning the gap. Germline-derived CDR1 and CDR2 are SNHLY and FYNNEI. CDR3 length equals 12 residues. These data belong to a study of glioma-infiltrating T cells. The iRepertoire nested amplicon-rescue multiplex PCR amplified TCR alpha and beta CDR3s from RNA. One entry per CDR3 protein, called by TCRdb with MiXCR from the multiplex PCR reads. The sample carries some 190,000 distinct CDR3 sequences, over 25% recorded once. The clonotype was recovered from a human donor with low-grade glioma or glioblastoma, undergoing nonglioma brain surgery, or in good health (not recorded which). Sequences were obtained from glioma tissue, nonneoplastic brain tissue, or PBMCs (not recorded which). The chain is built from TRBV2 and TRBJ2-2; D call uncertain. As DNA, the CDR3 is TGTGCCAGCGGACGGGACACCGGGGAGCTGTTTTTT. This codes for CASGRDTGELFF.